This T cell receptor beta chain was captured in a study of cytomegalovirus exposure and HLA in healthy donors. Turning to the study itself: For the approximately 360 genotyped donors, roughly 81% fell within the Caucasian-associated ancestry cluster. Study-level findings and limits: V- and J-gene trimming in TCR beta was tied to a missense DCLRE1C variant by an analysis performed later.

Germline values: CDR1 SGHRS, CDR2 YFSETQ. Trimming pared 3 bases from V and 5 bases from J, leaving 20 bases between. The CDR3 sequence is 16 residues long. As to this clone: Its antigen is not identified.

A multiplex PCR was run with 60 Vbeta primers and 13 Jbeta primers. The repertoire was sequenced with immunoSEQ multiplex PCR; TCRdb's copy has only in-frame clones and lacks some. The table records some 140,000 clones, about three quarters of them present only once. This clonotype originated in a male donor in good health and CMV-seropositive. The gene calls are TRBV5-1 and TRBJ2-5, with D possibly matching TRBD1 (6 bases). The sequenced sample was PBMCs. The CDR3 reads CASSSALDRSRETQYF. As DNA, the CDR3 is TGCGCCAGCAGCTCAGCCCTTGACAGGTCCCGTGAGACCCAGTACTTC.